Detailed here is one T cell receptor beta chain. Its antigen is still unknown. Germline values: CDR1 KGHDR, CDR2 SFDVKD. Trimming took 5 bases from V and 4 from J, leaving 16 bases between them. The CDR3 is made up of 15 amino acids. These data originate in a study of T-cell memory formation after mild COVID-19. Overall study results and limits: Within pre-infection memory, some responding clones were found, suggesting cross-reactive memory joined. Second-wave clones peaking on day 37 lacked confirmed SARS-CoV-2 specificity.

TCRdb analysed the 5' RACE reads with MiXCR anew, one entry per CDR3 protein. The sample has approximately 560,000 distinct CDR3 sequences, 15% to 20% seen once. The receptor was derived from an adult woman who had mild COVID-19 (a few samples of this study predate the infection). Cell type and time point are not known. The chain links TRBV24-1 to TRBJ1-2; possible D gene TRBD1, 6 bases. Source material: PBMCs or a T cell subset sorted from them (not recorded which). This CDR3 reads CATSGSNEGGYGYTF. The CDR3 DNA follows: TGTGCCACCAGTGGAAGTAACGAGGGGGGCTATGGCTACACCTTC.